This T cell receptor beta chain originates from a study of OX40 agonist ivuxolimab in advanced cancers. Overall study: Ivuxolimab, an antibody that agonizes OX40 (CD134), was administered to the patients. Hepatocellular carcinoma, melanoma, renal cell or head and neck cancer occurred in dose-escalation patients. Three patients got partial responses; one had hepatocellular carcinoma and two had cutaneous melanoma.

Method: immunoSEQ multiplex PCR; TCRdb's copy keeps in-frame clones and lacks some. This sample has 91,000 or so clones; 94% occur once, and the top ten carry 0.15% to 0.2%. There are 14 residues in the CDR3. The germline CDR1 and CDR2 sequences are SGHRS and YFSETQ. The V end lost 1 base, the J end lost 3 bases, and 8 bases lay between the germline ends. Sequenced here: CD4+ or CD8+ T cells sorted from blood, sampled in a trial of the OX40 agonist ivuxolimab. The receptor comes from an adult with an advanced solid tumor such as melanoma, head and neck, liver or kidney cancer. The chain employs TRBV5-1 and TRBJ2-1; D remains unclear. The CDR3 DNA reads TGCGCCAGCAGCTTGTTGCTGAGCTACAATGAGCAGTTCTTC. It specifies CASSLLLSYNEQFF.